This passage covers 5 T cell receptor beta chains from one sample sequenced in a study of shared clonotypes between healthy human individuals (dated by TCRdb to about 2020). Receptor amplification or capture employed the immunoSEQ multiplex PCR assay. The table was pulled from immuneACCESS by TCRdb, which kept in-frame rearrangements only. Such tables lose some clones; where checked, under half of the loss comes from unresolved V genes, and the rest has no known cause. The sample includes about 1 million clones, with about 76% observed a single time. Approximately 1.5% of the sample is taken by the ten largest. The sample was memory CD4+ T cells sorted from blood. Per the publication, the cell subset or site label means: CD45RA-negative fraction. These receptors were collected from a man younger than 35 in good health.

V usage is TRBV4-3 and J usage is TRBJ1-4; D unclear. Trimming pared 1 base from V and 10 bases from J, leaving 16 bases between. This CDR3 is built from 15 residues. Germline lookup yields CDR1 LGHNA and CDR2 YSLEER. In nucleotides, the CDR3 is TGCGCCAGCAGCCAAGGGGTGGCCTTAACGGGAAAACTGTTTTTT. It translates to CASSQGVALTGKLFF.

The V gene is TRBV11-3, the J gene TRBJ2-3; TRBD2 aligns across 7 bases. Germline loops: CDR1 SGHNT, CDR2 YENEEA. J lost 3 bases, V lost 5 bases, and 11 bases had no gene match. The CDR3 is 16 residues long. CDR3: CASSPRTSGVTDTQYF. The DNA for the CDR3 is TGTGCCAGCAGCCCCAGGACCAGCGGGGTTACAGATACGCAGTATTTT.

CDR3 nucleotide sequence: TGTGCCAGTAGTGCCAACAGGGACGGCTCTGAAGCTTTCTTT. Its translation: CASSANRDGSEAFF. The chain carries TRBV19 and TRBJ1-1; TRBD1 is a possible D gene (6 bases). Per the germline V gene, CDR1 is LNHDA and CDR2 is SQIVND (reference sequence). The length of the CDR3 is 14 residues. Trimming stripped 5 bases from V and 6 bases from J, with 16 bases between. Filled out from reference TRBV19 and TRBJ1-1, the complete variable domain reads DGGITQSPKYLFRKEGQNVTLSCEQNLNHDAMYWYRQDPGQGLRLIYYSQIVNDFQKGDIAEGYSVSREKKESFPLTVTSAQKNPTAFYLCASSANRDGSEAFFGQGTRLTVV.

The rearrangement uses TRBV27 and TRBJ1-2, with D possibly being TRBD1 (6 bases). This CDR3 has 13 amino acids. Germline CDR1 is MNHEY and CDR2 is SMNVEV (reference sequence). V shed 3 bases and J shed 4 bases, with 9 bases lying between them. CDR3 in DNA: TGTGCCAGCAGTTTGGCAGGGGCCTATGGCTACACCTTC. Its protein is CASSLAGAYGYTF.

The chain combines TRBV4-3 with TRBJ2-7; D unresolved. Germline V gene data show CDR1 as LGHNA and CDR2 as YSLEER. The length of the CDR3 is 14 residues. V was pared by 4 bases and J by 0 bases, with 10 bases between. The CDR3 region is CASSPLTSSYEQYF. The CDR3 DNA reads as TGCGCCAGCAGCCCCTTGACCAGCTCCTACGAGCAGTACTTC.